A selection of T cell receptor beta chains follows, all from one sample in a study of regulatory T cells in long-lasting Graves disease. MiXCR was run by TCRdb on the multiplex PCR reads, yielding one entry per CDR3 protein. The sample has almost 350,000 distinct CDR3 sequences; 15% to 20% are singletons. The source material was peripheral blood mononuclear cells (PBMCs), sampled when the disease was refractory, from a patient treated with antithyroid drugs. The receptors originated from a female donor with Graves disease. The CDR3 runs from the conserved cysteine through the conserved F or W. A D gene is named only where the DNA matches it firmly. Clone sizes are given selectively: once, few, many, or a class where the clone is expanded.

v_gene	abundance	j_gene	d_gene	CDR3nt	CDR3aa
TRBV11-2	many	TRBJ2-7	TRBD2	TGTGCCAGCAGCGCTAGCGGACTAGAGCAGTACTTC	CASSASGLEQYF
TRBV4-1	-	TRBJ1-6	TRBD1	TGCGCCAGCAGCCACCTCGGACAGGGCTCCTACTATAATTCACCCCTCCACTTT	CASSHLGQGSYYNSPLHF
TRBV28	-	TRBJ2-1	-	TGTGCCACGAGTTTAAGCTCCTACAATGAGCAGTTCTTC	CATSLSSYNEQFF
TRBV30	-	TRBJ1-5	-	TGTGCCTGCGGGTCAGTTATTAATCAGCCCCAGCATTTT	CACGSVINQPQHF
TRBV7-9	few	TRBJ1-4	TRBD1	TGTGCCAGCAGCAAAAGGACAGGGCCAACTAATGAAAAACTGTTTTTT	CASSKRTGPTNEKLFF
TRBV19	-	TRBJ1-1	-	TGTGCCAGTAGTACCAGAGTCCCGAGAATTATGAACACTGAAGCTTTCTTT	CASSTRVPRIMNTEAFF
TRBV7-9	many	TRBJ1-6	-	TGTGCCAGCAGCTCCGGTTATGGTTCACCCCTCCACTTT	CASSSGYGSPLHF
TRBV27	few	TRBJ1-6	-	TGTGCCAGCAGTACCTCCCGACAGCAATCACCCCTCCACTTT	CASSTSRQQSPLHF
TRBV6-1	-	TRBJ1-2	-	TGTGCCAGCAGCCCGTATCAGGGGAACTATGGCTACACCTTC	CASSPYQGNYGYTF
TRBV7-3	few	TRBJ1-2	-	TGTGCCAGCAGCTTAAGGAGAAGTTTTGGCCGGGAAGGACCAGACTATGGCTACACCTTC	CASSLRRSFGREGPDYGYTF
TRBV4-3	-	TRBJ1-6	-	TGCGCCAGCAGCCAAACAGGAGGGGGAAATTCACCCCTCCACTTT	CASSQTGGGNSPLHF
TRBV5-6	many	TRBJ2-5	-	TGTGCCAGCAGCTCTGCGGGGAAGGAGACCCAGTACTTC	CASSSAGKETQYF
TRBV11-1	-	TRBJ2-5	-	TGTGCCAGCAGCTTCACCAGCGGAGAGACCCAGTGCTTC	CASSFTSGETQCF
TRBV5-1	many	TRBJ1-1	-	TGCGCCAGCAGCCCAGGACATATGAACACTGAAGCTTTCTTT	CASSPGHMNTEAFF
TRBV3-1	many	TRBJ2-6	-	TGTGCCAGCAGCCAAGACCTGGGCTCTGGGGCCAACGTCCTGACTTTC	CASSQDLGSGANVLTF
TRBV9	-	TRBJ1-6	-	TGTGCCAGCAGCGTAGACCAGCTCACAAATTCACCCCTCCACTTT	CASSVDQLTNSPLHF
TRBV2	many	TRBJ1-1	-	TGTGCCAGCAGGGGACAAGAAGCTTTCTTT	CASRGQEAFF